The entry that follows covers one T cell receptor (beta chain) sequence. What it binds is unknown. The sample belongs to a study of T cell repertoires in cytomegalovirus infection. TCRdb independently ran MiXCR on the reads; one entry per CDR3 protein. The data hold some 900,000 distinct CDR3 sequences, with less than 35% observed a single time. Trimming took off 7 bases at V and 1 base at J, with 11 bases between the two ends. This CDR3 contains 14 residues. Per the germline V gene, CDR1 is MNHEY and CDR2 is SVGAGI. Material: cultured CD8+ T cells from PBMCs, obtained from culture after CMV antigen stimulation. The chain recombines TRBV6-5 with TRBJ1-3; D unclear. This TCR was recovered from a human donor in good health (CMV status not recorded). Some clones in this sample may be carry-over from other donors' samples. The CDR3 loop reads CASTHSLSGNTIYF. The CDR3 DNA reads TGTGCCAGCACCCACAGCCTTTCTGGAAACACCATATATTTT.